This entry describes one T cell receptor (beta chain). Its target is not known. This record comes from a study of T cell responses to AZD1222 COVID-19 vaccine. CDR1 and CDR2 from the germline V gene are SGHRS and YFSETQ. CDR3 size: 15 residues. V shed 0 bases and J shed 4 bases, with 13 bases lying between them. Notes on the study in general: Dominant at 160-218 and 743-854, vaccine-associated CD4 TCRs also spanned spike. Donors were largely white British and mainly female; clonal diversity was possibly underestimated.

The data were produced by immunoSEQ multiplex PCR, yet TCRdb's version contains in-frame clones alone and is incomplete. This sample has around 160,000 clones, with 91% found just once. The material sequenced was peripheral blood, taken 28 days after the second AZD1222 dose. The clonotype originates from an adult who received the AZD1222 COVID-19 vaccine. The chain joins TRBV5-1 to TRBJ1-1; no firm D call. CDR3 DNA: TGCGCCAGCAGCTTGGGTGCAGTAGTGAGCACTGAAGCTTTCTTT. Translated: CASSLGAVVSTEAFF.